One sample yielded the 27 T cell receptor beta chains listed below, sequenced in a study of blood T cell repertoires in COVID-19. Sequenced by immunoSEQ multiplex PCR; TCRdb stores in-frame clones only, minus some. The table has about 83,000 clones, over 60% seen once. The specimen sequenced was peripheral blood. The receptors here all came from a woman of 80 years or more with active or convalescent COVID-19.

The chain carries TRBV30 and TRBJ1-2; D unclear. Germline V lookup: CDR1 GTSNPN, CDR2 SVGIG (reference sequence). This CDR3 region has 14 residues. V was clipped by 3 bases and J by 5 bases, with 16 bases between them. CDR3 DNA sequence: TGTGCCTGGAGCCCAAAGAAAACAGCTTATGGCTACACCTTC. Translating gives CAWSPKKTAYGYTF.

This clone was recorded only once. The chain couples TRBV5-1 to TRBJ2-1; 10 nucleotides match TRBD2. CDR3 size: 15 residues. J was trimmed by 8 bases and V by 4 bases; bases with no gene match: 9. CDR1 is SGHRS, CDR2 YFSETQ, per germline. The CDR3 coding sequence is TGCGCCAGCAGCCCGAGGACTAGCGGTTTGGATGAGCAGTTCTTC. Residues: CASSPRTSGLDEQFF.

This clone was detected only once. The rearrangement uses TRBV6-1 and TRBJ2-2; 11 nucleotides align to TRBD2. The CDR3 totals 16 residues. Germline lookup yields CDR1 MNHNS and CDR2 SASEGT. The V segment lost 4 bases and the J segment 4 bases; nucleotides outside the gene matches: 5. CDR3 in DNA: TGTGCCAGCAGTGCACTAGCGGGGGCCCCCACCGGGGAGCTGTTTTTT. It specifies CASSALAGAPTGELFF.

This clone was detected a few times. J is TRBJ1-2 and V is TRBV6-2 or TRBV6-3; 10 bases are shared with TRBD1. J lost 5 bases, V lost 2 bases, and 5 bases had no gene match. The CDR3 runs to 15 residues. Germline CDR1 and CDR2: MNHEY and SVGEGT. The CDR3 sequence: CASSYPGQGDYGYTF. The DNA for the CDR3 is TGTGCCAGCAGTTACCCTGGACAGGGGGATTATGGCTACACCTTC.

CDR3 DNA: TGTGCCAGCAGTCCGCCTTTAGGGAGCGGGGATGTGAATGAGCAGTTCTTC. It translates to CASSPPLGSGDVNEQFF. This chain uses TRBV5-4 with TRBJ2-1, with 7 bases lining up with TRBD2. CDR3 length: 17 amino acids. J lost 7 bases, V lost 5 bases, and 18 bases had no gene match. CDR1 is SGHNT, CDR2 YYREEE, per germline (reference sequence).

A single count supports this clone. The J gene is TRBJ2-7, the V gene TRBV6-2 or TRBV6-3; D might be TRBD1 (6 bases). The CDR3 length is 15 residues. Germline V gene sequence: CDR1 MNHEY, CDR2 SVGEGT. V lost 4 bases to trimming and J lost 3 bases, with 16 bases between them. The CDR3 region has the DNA TGTGCCAGCAGTTCGCCATCGGGCAGGGGCTACGAGCAGTACTTC. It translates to CASSSPSGRGYEQYF.

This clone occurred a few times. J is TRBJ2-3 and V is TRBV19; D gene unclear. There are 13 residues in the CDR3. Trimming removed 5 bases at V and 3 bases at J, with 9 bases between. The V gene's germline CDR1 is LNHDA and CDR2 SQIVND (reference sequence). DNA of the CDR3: TGTGCCAGTAGTTACACAGTTACAGATACGCAGTATTTT. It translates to CASSYTVTDTQYF.

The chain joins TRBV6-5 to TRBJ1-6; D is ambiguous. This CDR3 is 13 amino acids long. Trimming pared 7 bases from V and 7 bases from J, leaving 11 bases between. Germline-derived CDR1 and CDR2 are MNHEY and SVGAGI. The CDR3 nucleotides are TGTGCCAGCATGAGCGGGATGAATTCACCCCTCCACTTT. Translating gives CASMSGMNSPLHF.

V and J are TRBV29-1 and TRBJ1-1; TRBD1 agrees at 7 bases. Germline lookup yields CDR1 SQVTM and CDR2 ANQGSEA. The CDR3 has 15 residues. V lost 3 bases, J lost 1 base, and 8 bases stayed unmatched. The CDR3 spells CSVELTDRRNTEAFF. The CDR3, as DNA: TGCAGCGTTGAGCTGACGGACAGGCGGAACACTGAAGCTTTCTTT.

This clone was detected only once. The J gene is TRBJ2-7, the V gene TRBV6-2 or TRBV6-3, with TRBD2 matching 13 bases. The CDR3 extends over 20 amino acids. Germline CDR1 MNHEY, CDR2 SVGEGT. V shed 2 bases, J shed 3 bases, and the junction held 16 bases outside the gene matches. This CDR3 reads CASSYETGLAGAMNIYEQYF. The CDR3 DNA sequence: TGTGCCAGCAGTTACGAGACCGGACTAGCGGGGGCTATGAACATCTACGAGCAGTACTTC.

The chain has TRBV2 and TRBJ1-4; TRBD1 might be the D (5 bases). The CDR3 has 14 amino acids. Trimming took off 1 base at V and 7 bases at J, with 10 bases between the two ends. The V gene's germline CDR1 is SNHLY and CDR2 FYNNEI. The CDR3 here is CASSEGRGGEKLFF. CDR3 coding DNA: TGTGCCAGCAGTGAAGGGAGGGGCGGTGAAAAACTGTTTTTT. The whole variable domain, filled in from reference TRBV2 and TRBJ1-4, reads EPEVTQTPSHQVTQMGQEVILRCVPISNHLYFYWYRQILGQKVEFLVSFYNNEISEKSEIFDDQFSVERPDGSNFTLKIRSTKLEDSAMYFCASSEGRGGEKLFFGSGTQLSVL.

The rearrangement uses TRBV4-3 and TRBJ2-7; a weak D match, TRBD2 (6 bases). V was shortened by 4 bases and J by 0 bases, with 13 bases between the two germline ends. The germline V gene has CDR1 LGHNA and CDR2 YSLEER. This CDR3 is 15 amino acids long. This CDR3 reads CASSREVLGSYEQYF. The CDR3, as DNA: TGCGCCAGCAGCCGGGAGGTACTAGGCTCCTACGAGCAGTACTTC.

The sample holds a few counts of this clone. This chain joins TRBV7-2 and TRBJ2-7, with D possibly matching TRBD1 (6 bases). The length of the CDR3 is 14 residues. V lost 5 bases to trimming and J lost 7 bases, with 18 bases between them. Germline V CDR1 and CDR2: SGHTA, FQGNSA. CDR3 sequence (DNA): TGTGCCAGCAGCGTAGACAGGTCGGTTCGGGAGCAGTACTTC. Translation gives CASSVDRSVREQYF.

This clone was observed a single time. DNA for the CDR3: TGTGCCAGCAGCGTAGGAGCGGGGGGGGTAGATACGCAGTATTTT. Its protein product is CASSVGAGGVDTQYF. The chain recombines TRBV9 with TRBJ2-3; 10 nucleotides match TRBD2. Germline CDR1 is SGDLS and CDR2 is YYNGEE. This CDR3 is built from 15 residues. V trimming: 0 bases; J trimming: 5 bases; junction bases outside the gene matches: 3.

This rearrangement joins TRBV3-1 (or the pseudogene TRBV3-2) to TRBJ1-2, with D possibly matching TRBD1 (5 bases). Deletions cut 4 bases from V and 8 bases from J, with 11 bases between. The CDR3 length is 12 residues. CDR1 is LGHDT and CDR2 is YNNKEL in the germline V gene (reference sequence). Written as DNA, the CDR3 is TGTGCCAGCAGCCGCGGGGGATCGGGCTACACCTTC. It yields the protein CASSRGGSGYTF.

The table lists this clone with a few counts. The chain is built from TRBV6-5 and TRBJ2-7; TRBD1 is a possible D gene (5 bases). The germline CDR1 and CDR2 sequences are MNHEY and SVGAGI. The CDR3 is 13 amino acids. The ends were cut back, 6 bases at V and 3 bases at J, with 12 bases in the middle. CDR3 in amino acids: CASRPVGVYEQYF. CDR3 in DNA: TGTGCCAGCAGGCCGGTAGGGGTCTACGAGCAGTACTTC.

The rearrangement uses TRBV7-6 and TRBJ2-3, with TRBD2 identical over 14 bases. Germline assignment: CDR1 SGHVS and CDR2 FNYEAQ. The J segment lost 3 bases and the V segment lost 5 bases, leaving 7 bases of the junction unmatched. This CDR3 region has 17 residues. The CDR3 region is CASSPTGLAGGTDTQYF. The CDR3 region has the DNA TGTGCCAGCAGCCCTACAGGACTAGCGGGGGGAACAGATACGCAGTATTTT.

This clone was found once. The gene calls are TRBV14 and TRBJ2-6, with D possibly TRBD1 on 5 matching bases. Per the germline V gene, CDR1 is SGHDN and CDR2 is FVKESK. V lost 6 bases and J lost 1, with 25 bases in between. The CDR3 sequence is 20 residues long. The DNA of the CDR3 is TGTGCCAGCAGTCCCCGACAGAATCGACCGATAGAGTCTGGGGCCAACGTCCTGACTTTC. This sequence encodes CASSPRQNRPIESGANVLTF.

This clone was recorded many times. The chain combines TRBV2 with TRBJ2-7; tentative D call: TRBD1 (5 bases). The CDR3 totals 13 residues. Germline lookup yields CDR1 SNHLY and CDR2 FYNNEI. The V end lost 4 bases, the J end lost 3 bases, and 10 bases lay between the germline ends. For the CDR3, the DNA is TGTGCCAGCAGTGTGTCAGGGTTCTACGAGCAGTACTTC. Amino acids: CASSVSGFYEQYF.

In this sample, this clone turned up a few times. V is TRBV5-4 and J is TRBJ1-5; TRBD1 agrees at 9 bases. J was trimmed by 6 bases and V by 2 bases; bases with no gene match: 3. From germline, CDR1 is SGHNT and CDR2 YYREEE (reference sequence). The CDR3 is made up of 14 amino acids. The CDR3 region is CASSFGTGSQPQHF. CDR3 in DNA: TGTGCCAGCAGCTTTGGGACAGGGAGTCAGCCCCAGCATTTT.

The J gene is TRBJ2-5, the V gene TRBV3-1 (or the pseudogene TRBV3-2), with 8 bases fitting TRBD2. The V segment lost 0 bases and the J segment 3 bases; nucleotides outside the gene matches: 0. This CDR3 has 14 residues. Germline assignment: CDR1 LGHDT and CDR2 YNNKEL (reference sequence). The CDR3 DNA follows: TGTGCCAGCAGCCAAGACGGGGGGGAAGAGACCCAGTACTTC. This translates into CASSQDGGEETQYF.

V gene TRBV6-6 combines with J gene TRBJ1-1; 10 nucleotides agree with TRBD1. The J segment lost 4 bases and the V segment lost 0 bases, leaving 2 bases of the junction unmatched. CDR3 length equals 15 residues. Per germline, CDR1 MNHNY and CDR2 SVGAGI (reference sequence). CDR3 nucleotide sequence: TGTGCCAGCAGTTACTCTGGACAGGGGGGCACTGAAGCTTTCTTT. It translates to CASSYSGQGGTEAFF.

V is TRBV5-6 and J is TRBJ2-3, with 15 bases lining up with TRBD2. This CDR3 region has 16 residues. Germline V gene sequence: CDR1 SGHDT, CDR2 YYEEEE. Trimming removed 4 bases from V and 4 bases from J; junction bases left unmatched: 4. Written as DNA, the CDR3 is TGTGCCAGCAGCATTGGACTAGCGGGGGGGGCAGATACGCAGTATTTT. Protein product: CASSIGLAGGADTQYF.

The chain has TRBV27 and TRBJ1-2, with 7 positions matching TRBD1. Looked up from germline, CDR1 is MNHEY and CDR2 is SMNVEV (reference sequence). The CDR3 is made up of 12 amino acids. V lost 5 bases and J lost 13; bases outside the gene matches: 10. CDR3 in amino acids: CASSRTGEGVTF. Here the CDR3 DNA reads TGTGCCAGCAGTCGGACAGGAGAGGGGGTCACCTTC.

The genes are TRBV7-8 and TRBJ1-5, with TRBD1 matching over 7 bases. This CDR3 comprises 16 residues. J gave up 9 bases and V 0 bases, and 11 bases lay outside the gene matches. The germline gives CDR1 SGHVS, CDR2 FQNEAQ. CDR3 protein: CASSLAGYRGFRPQHF. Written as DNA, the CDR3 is TGTGCCAGCAGCTTAGCAGGGTACAGGGGATTCCGGCCCCAGCATTTT.

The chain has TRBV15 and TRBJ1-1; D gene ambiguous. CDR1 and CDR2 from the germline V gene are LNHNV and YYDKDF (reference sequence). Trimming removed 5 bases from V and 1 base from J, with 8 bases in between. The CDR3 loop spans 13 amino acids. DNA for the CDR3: TGTGCCACCAGCCCGGGGAGGAACACTGAAGCTTTCTTT. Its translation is CATSPGRNTEAFF.

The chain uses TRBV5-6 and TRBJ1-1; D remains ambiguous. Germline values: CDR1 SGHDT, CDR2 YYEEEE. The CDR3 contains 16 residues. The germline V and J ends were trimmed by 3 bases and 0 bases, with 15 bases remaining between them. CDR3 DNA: TGTGCCAGCAGCTCCGCCTCGGACGGGATGAACACTGAAGCTTTCTTT. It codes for CASSSASDGMNTEAFF.